This T cell receptor (beta chain) emerged from a study of Ad26.COV2.S vaccination and SARS-CoV-2 variants (dated by TCRdb to about 2021). A note on the overall study: Vaccine-arm donors were drawn from COV1001, a multicentre, randomized, double-blind, placebo-controlled phase I-IIa trial of Ad26.COV2.S in healthy adults. Dosing of Ad26.COV2.S was intramuscular, at either 5x10^10 or 1x10^11 viral particles, delivered as one shot or as two shots spaced 56 days apart. TCRbeta repertoire sequencing served as the tool for gauging how specific and how broad the SARS-CoV-2-reactive T cell receptors were following Ad26.COV2.S vaccination. A total of approximately 30 samples were included in the TCR-sequenced set, comprising approximately 20 Ad26.COV2.S vaccine recipients, 5 placebo recipients and 8 SARS-CoV-2 convalescent individuals. Participants in the trial were split at random into five groups of five each, receiving low-dose or high-dose Ad26.COV2.S once or twice, or else placebo on both occasions. Throughout the experiments and outcome assessment, investigators stayed blinded to trial group allocation. Study-level results and caveats: The study was not powered to compare responses between vaccine doses or regimens. Higher spike-specific TCR breadth was observed in Ad26.COV2.S recipients than in placebo recipients (P = 0.0014). Vaccine and placebo recipients had comparable non-spike TCR breadth, which fits with the vaccine containing only spike. It was noted by the authors that total T cell responses may have been underestimated by the TCR breadth and depth analyses. Substantial breadth of spike-specific CD8+ and CD4+ T cell responses was reported after vaccination.

With respect to this clone: Its binding antigen is unknown. No base quality values were provided; no much bigger clone lies one nucleotide off.

From the germline V gene, CDR1 is KGHSH and CDR2 is LQKENI. From the cysteine up to the phenylalanine, the CDR3 has a length of 15 residues. Only CDR3 DNA remains: 45 bases, in frame from the first base. Trimming costs V 3 bases and J 1 base, and their ends lie 11 bases apart. The immunoSEQ Assay was the method used to sequence TCRbeta CDR3 regions. After extraction, genomic DNA underwent amplification by bias-controlled multiplex PCR, followed by high-throughput sequencing. From the authors' description of their analysis: To quantify the absolute abundance of every unique TCRbeta CDR3 region, sequences were collapsed and filtered. T cell fraction was estimated by normalizing TCRbeta template counts to usable DNA, which was measured by amplifying reference genes present in all nucleated cells. Repertoire TCRs were annotated as SARS-CoV-2-specific by exact matching of V gene, CDR3 amino acid sequence and J gene to a known reactive TCR set. The reference SARS-CoV-2 TCR set was obtained from MIRA and was filtered for enrichment in COVID-19-positive ImmuneCODE repertoires, whereby public or cross-reactive TCRs were removed. Using the MIRA antigens, annotated TCRs were further analysed by specific ORF or by position within an ORF. Depth was the summed frequency of annotated unique rearrangements, while breadth was defined as annotated unique rearrangements over total unique productive rearrangements. Two-sided Wilcoxon rank-sum tests were applied when comparing TCR breadth between groups. In its TCRdb copy, this immuneACCESS table keeps in-frame sequences only and misses some clones. Where compared with another copy, unresolved V genes explain less than half of these, and the others have no known cause. The DNA was the basis for D and trimming; V, J and clone size are from that table. The sample yields 350,000 to 450,000 clones; 83% were counted once. Nearly 7.5% of the sample goes to the ten largest clones.

The treatment or condition label, as the study defines it: approximately 18 received Ad26.COV2.S at low or high dose, single or two shots; 5 received placebo; per-sample allocation not given. Repertoires of vaccine and placebo recipients were sequenced from samples taken on day 63 after the first injection. In Cohort 1b, more than 20 adults aged 18-55 years were enrolled at a single site in Boston, USA, between 29 July and 7 August 2020. Ad26.COV2.S consisted of a replication-incompetent adenovirus type 26 vector by which a prefusion-stabilized SARS-CoV-2 spike protein from the original Wuhan strain was expressed.

The source is a person aged 18-60 years who received the Ad26.COV2.S COVID-19 vaccine or a placebo. The sequence joins TRBV18 to TRBJ2-3; the D region is possibly TRBD1 or TRBD2, each matching across 5 bases. Sequenced material: peripheral blood, taken in a trial of Ad26.COV2.S vaccine versus placebo. The nucleotides are TGTGCCAGCTCACCTGGGACGTGGGGCACAGATACGCAGTATTTT. It translates as CASSPGTWGTDTQYF.